The T cell receptor beta chain described here comes from a study of read filtering for tumor transcriptome and immune sequencing. This clonotype was seen many times. What it binds is not known. Findings of the study overall: Sorted CD138-negative bone marrow cells were not purified T cells. Compared with RNA-seq, IR-seq gave much higher clonotype depth and reliability.

This CDR3 contains 16 residues. The germline V gene encodes CDR1 KGHDR and CDR2 SFDVKD. The J segment lost 0 bases and the V segment lost 5 bases, leaving 6 bases of the junction unmatched. The library was built from roughly 400 ng RNA with molecular barcoded adaptors for alpha/delta and beta/gamma chains. TCRdb passed the reads through MiXCR, listing each CDR3 protein once. The top ten hold more than 15% of the sample, which has more than 30,000 distinct CDR3 sequences, about 14% seen once. At the time of active disease, bone marrow was collected from every patient. The TCR comes from a donor aged 40 or older with multiple myeloma. J is TRBJ1-2 and V is TRBV24-1, with 9 bases identical to TRBD1. What was sequenced was a population of CD138-negative cells sorted from bone marrow. Here the CDR3 DNA reads TGTGCCACCAGTGGGACAGGGGATTATGCTAACTATGGCTACACCTTC. This encodes CATSGTGDYANYGYTF.